The T cell receptor (beta chain) under discussion was sequenced for a study of blood T cells in healthy people across ages. Study as a whole: For every two T cells, template switching captured about one barcoded beta molecule.

Healthy Russian Caucasian donors spanned ages about 6 to 100 years. Per sample, at least 5 micrograms of total RNA were extracted. General study findings and limits: The fall in TCR beta diversity per million T cells was roughly linear with age.

With respect to this clonotype: What it binds is unknown.

Primers used in a second PCR of roughly 6 to 12 cycles were a sample-barcoded 5' primer and a J-beta primer mix. Each CDR3 protein is one row after TCRdb ran MiXCR on the 5' RACE reads. This sample carries hundreds of thousands of distinct CDR3 sequences, roughly 43% of them seen once, and the ten largest clones take about 32%. The germline V gene has CDR1 SGHRS and CDR2 YFSETQ. The CDR3 spans 19 residues. J gave up 1 base and V 2 bases, and 14 bases lay outside the gene matches. Material for sequencing was blood. The TCR originated in a man older than 75 in good health. V usage is TRBV5-1 and J usage is TRBJ2-5, with 10 bases identical to TRBD1. CDR3 sequence (DNA): TGCGCCAGCAGCTTTGCCCCCGTCGGGACAGGGGTTGTCCAAGAGACCCAGTACTTC. Translated: CASSFAPVGTGVVQETQYF. The full variable domain, completed using reference TRBV5-1 and TRBJ2-5, is KAGVTQTPRYLIKTRGQQVTLSCSPISGHRSVSWYQQTPGQGLQFLFEYFSETQRNKGNFPGRFSGRQFSNSRSEMNVSTLELGDSALYLCASSFAPVGTGVVQETQYFGPGTRLLVL.